These 23 T cell receptor beta chains were sequenced from one sample in a study of shared clonotypes between healthy human individuals. Data came from immunoSEQ multiplex PCR; TCRdb stores just in-frame clones and leaves some out. Altogether over 1.4 million clones are present, over 95% being singletons, with the ten largest covering roughly 1.2%. The sequenced material came from naive CD4+ T cells sorted from blood. Sample subset: CD45RA+ positively selected. Receptor source: a man younger than 40 in good health.

To note about this clone: The sample carries other DNA sequences with the same CDR3. CDR3 sequence: CSARERETQYF. CDR3 nucleotide sequence: TGCAGTGCCCGAGAGAGGGAGACCCAGTACTTC. The chain recombines TRBV20-1 with TRBJ2-5; D call uncertain. Trimming removed 6 bases from V and 5 bases from J, with 10 bases in between. Germline V gene lookup returns CDR1 DFQATT and CDR2 SNEGSKA (reference sequence). This CDR3 spans 11 amino acids.

The chain uses TRBV18 and TRBJ1-5; 9 bases agree with TRBD1. CDR1 and CDR2 from the germline V gene are KGHSH and LQKENI. The CDR3 totals 14 residues. V shed 5 bases, J shed 6 bases, and the junction held 5 bases outside the gene matches. CDR3 sequence (DNA): TGTGCCAGCTCAACGACAGGGGGAATTCAGCCCCAGCATTTT. Translation gives CASSTTGGIQPQHF.

Concerning this clone: Additional DNA sequences in this sample encode the identical CDR3. This chain uses TRBV18 with TRBJ2-7; TRBD1 is a possible D gene (5 bases). The germline CDR1 and CDR2 sequences are KGHSH and LQKENI. There are 14 residues in the CDR3. V gave up 0 bases and J gave up 2 bases, with 8 bases separating them. The CDR3 here is CASSPPGLTYEQYF. CDR3 in DNA: TGTGCCAGCTCACCACCGGGGCTCACCTACGAGCAGTACTTC.

The rearrangement joins TRBV2 to TRBJ1-2; D might be TRBD1 (5 bases). CDR3 length: 14 residues. Trimming pared 4 bases from V and 8 bases from J, leaving 17 bases between. Germline V gene data show CDR1 as SNHLY and CDR2 as FYNNEI. The CDR3 loop reads CASSVWDVGVGYTF. Written as DNA, the CDR3 is TGTGCCAGCAGTGTCTGGGACGTAGGTGTCGGCTACACCTTC.

The chain combines TRBV21-1 with TRBJ2-4; TRBD2, the table's D call, lacks a check against the DNA. TRBV21-1 is designated a pseudogene. This CDR3 has 18 residues. The CDR3 region has the DNA TGTGCCAGCAGCAAACCTGCGAAACTAGCGGGGTCTGAAAACATTCAGTACTTC. Translated: CASSKPAKLAGSENIQYF.

In regard to this clone: Distinct nucleotide sequences in the sample also encode this CDR3. The chain couples TRBV7-2 to TRBJ1-1; 10 bases line up with TRBD1. The CDR3 extends over 14 amino acids. CDR1 is SGHTA and CDR2 is FQGNSA in the germline V gene. Trimming at V came to 6 bases and at J to 4 bases, leaving 5 bases not matched to a gene. The CDR3 DNA is TGTGCCAGCAGTTTAAGACAGGGGGCCACTGAAGCTTTCTTT. Protein: CASSLRQGATEAFF.

CDR3 nucleotide sequence: TGTGCCACCAGCTCCAATGACGTAGACGAGCAGTACTTC. Encoded protein: CATSSNDVDEQYF. This chain joins TRBV15 and TRBJ2-7; unclear D gene. Trimming removed 5 bases from V and 5 bases from J, with 13 bases in between. The germline gives CDR1 LNHNV, CDR2 YYDKDF (reference sequence). CDR3 size: 13 residues.

The rearrangement links TRBV7-6 to TRBJ2-5; possible D gene TRBD2, 5 bases. The CDR3 spans 15 residues. Germline CDR1 and CDR2: SGHVS and FNYEAQ. Trimming removed 5 bases at V and 2 bases at J, with 15 bases between. Here the CDR3 DNA reads TGTGCCAGCAGCGATGTGGGAGCCTCTCAAGAGACCCAGTACTTC. Translated: CASSDVGASQETQYF.

The CDR3 DNA follows: TGTGCCAGCAGCCCTCGACAGGGGGCGTATGGCTACACCTTC. It translates to CASSPRQGAYGYTF. The chain recombines TRBV7-2 with TRBJ1-2, with 10 bases matching TRBD1. Germline lookup yields CDR1 SGHTA and CDR2 FQGNSA. This CDR3 spans 14 amino acids. The junction had 5 bases not matched to a gene; V was cut back by 5 bases and J by 5 bases.

Concerning this clone itself: Other nucleotide sequences in the sample specify the same CDR3. The chain recombines TRBV2 with TRBJ2-7; 12 nucleotides agree with TRBD2. The CDR3 spans 15 residues. CDR1 and CDR2 (germline): SNHLY, FYNNEI. Trimming took 4 bases from V and 0 from J; bases not matched to a gene: 1. The CDR3 sequence: CASSGTSGNSYEQYF. DNA of the CDR3: TGTGCCAGCAGTGGGACTAGCGGGAACTCCTACGAGCAGTACTTC.

This clone was observed a few times. The chain combines TRBV9 with TRBJ2-7; 7 bases line up with TRBD1. The CDR3 contains 14 residues. V trimming: 2 bases; J trimming: 7 bases; junction bases outside the gene matches: 9. Germline CDR1 and CDR2: SGDLS and YYNGEE. CDR3: CASSVTGYAVEQYF. The DNA for the CDR3 is TGTGCCAGCAGCGTGACAGGGTACGCCGTTGAGCAGTACTTC.

The chain combines TRBV11-2 with TRBJ1-1, with D possibly matching TRBD1 (5 bases). The germline V gene has CDR1 SGHAT and CDR2 FQNNGV. The length of the CDR3 is 15 residues. V lost 5 bases to trimming and J lost 1 base, with 14 bases between them. CDR3 bases: TGTGCCAGCAGCCGCCCCAGACAGCGGAACACTGAAGCTTTCTTT. It codes for CASSRPRQRNTEAFF.

The chain uses TRBV28 and TRBJ1-5, with D possibly being TRBD1 (6 bases). Trimming took 9 bases from V and 4 from J, leaving 13 bases between them. Germline CDR1 reads MDHEN; CDR2 reads SYDVKM. CDR3 length equals 13 residues. CDR3 coding DNA: TGTGCCAGTTACCCAGGGGAGAATCAGCCCCAGCATTTT. Translating gives CASYPGENQPQHF.

Remarks on this clone: The sample has other DNA sequences that encode this CDR3 too. The rearrangement uses TRBV5-1 and TRBJ2-7; possibly TRBD2 for D (5 bases). Per germline, CDR1 SGHRS and CDR2 YFSETQ. V was shortened by 0 bases and J by 1 base, with 5 bases between the two germline ends. The CDR3 extends over 13 amino acids. As DNA, the CDR3 is TGCGCCAGCAGCTTGGGGAGGTCCTACGAGCAGTACTTC. Translating it yields CASSLGRSYEQYF.

The gene calls are TRBV7-3 and TRBJ2-1; D is perhaps TRBD1 (6 bases). This CDR3 has 14 amino acids. Trimming cost V 5 bases and J 4 bases, with 12 bases left between them. Germline V lookup: CDR1 SGHTA, CDR2 FQGTGA. DNA of the CDR3: TGTGCCAGCAGCGCACAGGGAACTTACAATGAGCAGTTCTTC. Residues: CASSAQGTYNEQFF.

For the CDR3, the DNA is TGCAGCGTTCGGACCGGGAGGATCCACAATGAGCAGTTCTTC. Residues: CSVRTGRIHNEQFF. The rearrangement joins TRBV29-1 to TRBJ2-1; 7 nucleotides align to TRBD2. The CDR3 contains 14 residues. J lost 5 bases, V lost 5 bases, and 9 bases had no gene match. Germline assignment: CDR1 SQVTM and CDR2 ANQGSEA.

This chain uses TRBV6-1 with TRBJ2-7; D is ambiguous. The CDR3 consists of 15 residues. V dropped 3 bases and J dropped 2 bases, with 14 bases sitting between them. Germline CDR1 is MNHNS and CDR2 is SASEGT. The DNA of the CDR3 is TGTGCCAGCAGTGACGGGTGGTCCCAGACCTACGAGCAGTACTTC. It codes for CASSDGWSQTYEQYF.

The J gene is TRBJ2-1, the V gene TRBV7-2; D may correspond to TRBD1 or TRBD2 (5 bases each). Trimming took off 8 bases at V and 5 bases at J, with 10 bases between the two ends. CDR3 length equals 12 residues. The germline CDR1 and CDR2 sequences are SGHTA and FQGNSA. The DNA for the CDR3 is TGTGCCAGCGGACGGGGCCACAATGAGCAGTTCTTC. Its translation is CASGRGHNEQFF.

The chain uses TRBV5-4 and TRBJ2-3; 9 bases are a match to TRBD1. Germline lookup yields CDR1 SGHNT and CDR2 YYREEE (reference sequence). This CDR3 comprises 17 residues. The ends lost 4 bases at V and 3 bases at J; junction bases unmatched: 12. The CDR3 coding sequence is TGTGCCAGCAGCAAGAGGACAGGGGCTAGCTTTACAGATACGCAGTATTTT. This translates into CASSKRTGASFTDTQYF.

The J gene is TRBJ2-1, the V gene TRBV5-4; tentatively, D is TRBD2 (6 bases). V was cut by 9 bases and J by 7 bases, with 17 bases left in between. Germline V gene sequence: CDR1 SGHNT, CDR2 YYREEE (reference sequence). This CDR3 has 13 amino acids. The DNA for the CDR3 is TGTGCCACCGCGACACTAGCTCGGAATGAGCAGTTCTTC. It is translated as CATATLARNEQFF.

The chain uses TRBV29-1 and TRBJ1-2; D is ambiguous. CDR1 and CDR2 (germline): SQVTM, ANQGSEA. Trimming removed 2 bases from V and 5 bases from J, with 18 bases in between. The CDR3 sequence is 15 residues long. The CDR3 reads CSVEMEGGMGYGYTF. DNA for the CDR3: TGCAGCGTTGAAATGGAGGGCGGGATGGGGTATGGCTACACCTTC.

Concerning this clone: The sample has other DNA sequences that encode this CDR3 too. V and J are TRBV9 and TRBJ2-7; D not certain. Germline assignment: CDR1 SGDLS and CDR2 YYNGEE. CDR3 length: 14 amino acids. V shed 0 bases and J shed 2 bases, with 9 bases lying between them. The CDR3, as DNA: TGTGCCAGCAGCGTAGAGGTCGGAACCTACGAGCAGTACTTC. It codes for CASSVEVGTYEQYF.

The V gene is TRBV29-1, the J gene TRBJ2-1, with 9 bases lining up with TRBD2. Germline values: CDR1 SQVTM, CDR2 ANQGSEA. J gave up 0 bases and V 4 bases, and 13 bases lay outside the gene matches. The CDR3 sequence is 18 residues long. The CDR3 is CSVVIRAGGLGSYNEQFF. Written as DNA, the CDR3 is TGCAGCGTTGTGATTAGAGCGGGAGGCCTTGGCTCCTACAATGAGCAGTTCTTC.